This entry lists 32 T cell receptor beta chains sequenced from one sample in a study of shared clonotypes between healthy human individuals. TCRdb keeps only in-frame clones here, not all; method: immunoSEQ multiplex PCR. This table has around 2,000,000 clones, roughly 94% appearing once. Sample: naive CD4+ T cells sorted from blood. Documented subset: CD45RA+ positively selected. Receptors originate from a man between 18 and 35 years old in good health.

This chain links TRBV10-3 with TRBJ1-6; no definite D call. Trimming pared 3 bases from V and 7 bases from J, leaving 10 bases between. Per the germline V gene, CDR1 is ENHRY and CDR2 is SYGVKD. This CDR3 spans 14 amino acids. DNA of the CDR3: TGTGCCATCAGTGAAATCGGCAGCAATTCACCCCTCCACTTT. Its translation: CAISEIGSNSPLHF.

As for this clone: The sample contains more than one DNA sequence encoding this CDR3. The rearrangement uses TRBV19 and TRBJ1-1, with 7 positions matching TRBD1. Trimming took 1 base from V and 0 from J; bases not matched to a gene: 2. Germline CDR1 is LNHDA and CDR2 is SQIVND (reference sequence). The CDR3 length is 15 residues. Here the CDR3 reads CASSIGDRMNTEAFF. For the CDR3, the DNA is TGTGCCAGTAGTATAGGGGACAGAATGAACACTGAAGCTTTCTTT.

CDR3 sequence (DNA): TGTGCCTGGAGTCGGCGCTCTAATGAAAAACTGTTTTTT. This encodes CAWSRRSNEKLFF. V gene TRBV30 combines with J gene TRBJ1-4; D is unresolved. CDR1 GTSNPN and CDR2 SVGIG come from the germline V gene (reference sequence). CDR3 length: 13 amino acids. Trimming removed 2 bases at V and 3 bases at J, with 7 bases between. Drawing the rest from reference TRBV30 and TRBJ1-4, the complete variable domain is SQTIHQWPATLVQPVGSPLSLECTVEGTSNPNLYWYRQAAGRGLQLLFYSVGIGQISSEVPQNLSASRPQDRQFILSSKKLLLSDSGFYLCAWSRRSNEKLFFGSGTQLSVL.

A single count supports this clone. The chain carries TRBV30 and TRBJ2-1; 9 bases align to TRBD2. The germline V gene encodes CDR1 GTSNPN and CDR2 SVGIG (reference sequence). CDR3 length: 16 amino acids. Unmatched junction bases numbered 10, after V lost 2 bases and J lost 5 bases. Written as DNA, the CDR3 is TGTGCCTGGAGTACAACTCTAGCGGGATGGGACAATGAGCAGTTCTTC. Its translation: CAWSTTLAGWDNEQFF. Filled out from reference TRBV30 and TRBJ2-1, the complete variable domain reads SQTIHQWPATLVQPVGSPLSLECTVEGTSNPNLYWYRQAAGRGLQLLFYSVGIGQISSEVPQNLSASRPQDRQFILSSKKLLLSDSGFYLCAWSTTLAGWDNEQFFGPGTRLTVL.

The genes are TRBV27 and TRBJ1-6; D is ambiguous. CDR1 MNHEY and CDR2 SMNVEV come from the germline V gene (reference sequence). CDR3 size: 13 residues. Deletions cut 10 bases from V and 6 bases from J, with 13 bases between. Written as DNA, the CDR3 is TGTGCCACCCGGGGTAACCCTAATTCACCCCTCCACTTT. Its translation: CATRGNPNSPLHF.

This chain links TRBV27 with TRBJ2-7; TRBD2 aligns across 13 bases. The CDR3 runs to 15 residues. Germline-derived CDR1 and CDR2 are MNHEY and SMNVEV (reference sequence). The V gene end was trimmed by 6 bases and the J gene end by 5 bases; junction bases not matched to a gene: 7. The CDR3 region has the DNA TGTGCCAGCAGGTATCCGGGACTAGCGGGAAACGAGCAGTACTTC. It translates to CASRYPGLAGNEQYF.

CDR3: CASSKLTSTDTQYF. CDR3 sequence (DNA): TGTGCCAGCAGTAAGTTAACTAGCACAGATACGCAGTATTTT. The chain recombines TRBV6-5 with TRBJ2-3; D unclear. V lost 5 bases to trimming and J lost 0 bases, with 9 bases between them. The CDR3 is made up of 14 amino acids. Germline V gene data show CDR1 as MNHEY and CDR2 as SVGAGI.

V gene TRBV7-2 combines with J gene TRBJ1-5; D is uncertain. The V gene lost 5 bases and the J gene lost 5 bases, with 13 bases spanning the gap. The CDR3 has 14 residues. The germline CDR1 and CDR2 sequences are SGHTA and FQGNSA. CDR3 in amino acids: CASSLRGGHQPQHF. CDR3 DNA: TGTGCCAGCAGCCTACGGGGAGGCCATCAGCCCCAGCATTTT.

The chain links TRBV9 to TRBJ2-3; 7 bases align to TRBD1. Trimming cost V 4 bases and J 6 bases; bases outside gene matches: 5. The CDR3 contains 13 residues. CDR1 is SGDLS and CDR2 is YYNGEE in the germline V gene. DNA for the CDR3: TGTGCCAGCAGCCCTGACAGGGTGGATACGCAGTATTTT. Its protein product is CASSPDRVDTQYF.

The chain joins TRBV7-8 to TRBJ2-7, with D perhaps matching TRBD2 (5 bases). CDR1 SGHVS and CDR2 FQNEAQ come from the germline V gene. This CDR3 has 17 residues. The germline V and J ends were trimmed by 4 bases and 0 bases, with 19 bases remaining between them. For the CDR3, the DNA is TGTGCCAGCAGCTCAAACTATGCCGGGATTAGCTCCTACGAGCAGTACTTC. This translates into CASSSNYAGISSYEQYF.

The V gene is TRBV9, the J gene TRBJ2-7, with 7 bases aligning to TRBD1. Germline V gene sequence: CDR1 SGDLS, CDR2 YYNGEE. This CDR3 comprises 15 residues. With V trimmed by 0 bases and J by 0 bases, 3 bases remained unmatched. The CDR3, as DNA: TGTGCCAGCAGCGTAGGGGACAGCATCTCCTACGAGCAGTACTTC. Its protein product is CASSVGDSISYEQYF.

This chain connects TRBV11-2 to TRBJ2-7, with 8 bases fitting TRBD1. V dropped 3 bases and J dropped 1; count of bases not matched to a gene: 8. CDR3 length: 16 residues. The germline V gene encodes CDR1 SGHAT and CDR2 FQNNGV. CDR3 region: CASSFATGTGSYEQYF. The CDR3 DNA reads TGTGCCAGCAGCTTTGCTACCGGGACAGGATCCTACGAGCAGTACTTC.

The rearrangement uses TRBV4-1 and TRBJ2-2; 9 nucleotides agree with TRBD1. Germline V CDR1 and CDR2: MGHRA, YSYEKL. The CDR3 runs to 17 residues. V was clipped by 3 bases and J by 1 base; unmatched bases: 6. CDR3 nucleotide sequence: TGCGCCAGCAGCCACCCCGGGACAGGGAAGAACACCGGGGAGCTGTTTTTT. Its protein is CASSHPGTGKNTGELFF.

CDR3 region: CASSFTGTQETQYF. In nucleotides, the CDR3 is TGTGCCAGCAGTTTCACAGGCACCCAAGAGACCCAGTACTTC. This sequence joins TRBV28 and TRBJ2-5; possible D gene TRBD1, 5 bases. V lost 3 bases to trimming and J lost 1 base, with 9 bases between them. Looked up from germline, CDR1 is MDHEN and CDR2 is SYDVKM. The CDR3 spans 14 residues.

With respect to this clone: The sample contains more than one DNA sequence encoding this CDR3. V gene TRBV20-1 combines with J gene TRBJ2-7; D is uncertain. This CDR3 has 11 residues. V was cut by 5 bases and J by 0 bases, with 5 bases left in between. The germline CDR1 and CDR2 sequences are DFQATT and SNEGSKA (reference sequence). CDR3 in amino acids: CSAPFSYEQYF. As DNA, the CDR3 is TGCAGTGCTCCCTTCTCCTACGAGCAGTACTTC.

The gene calls are TRBV6-5 and TRBJ1-6, with D possibly TRBD1 on 5 matching bases. Trimming stripped 0 bases from V and 8 bases from J, with 14 bases between. This CDR3 has 16 residues. Germline values: CDR1 MNHEY, CDR2 SVGAGI. CDR3 amino acids: CASSYSVGAGHSPLHF. The CDR3 coding sequence is TGTGCCAGCAGTTACTCGGTGGGCGCAGGGCATTCACCCCTCCACTTT.

This rearrangement joins TRBV6-6 to TRBJ1-6; possible D gene TRBD1, 6 bases. From germline, CDR1 is MNHNY and CDR2 SVGAGI (reference sequence). The CDR3 length is 14 residues. Trimming stripped 10 bases from V and 7 bases from J, with 17 bases between. This chain's CDR3 is CAISRDKENSPLHF. DNA for the CDR3: TGTGCCATCTCCCGGGACAAAGAAAATTCACCCCTCCACTTT.

The chain uses TRBV10-2 and TRBJ1-6; D is unclear. Trimming cost V 0 bases and J 8 bases, with 17 bases left between them. CDR3 size: 17 residues. Germline CDR1 and CDR2: WSHSY and SAAADI. The CDR3 nucleotides read TGCGCCAGCAGTGAGTCAGCAGGAACTGTTTCGGATTCACCCCTCCACTTT. Translating gives CASSESAGTVSDSPLHF.

The chain carries TRBV6-1 and TRBJ1-2, with 8 bases matching TRBD1. J gave up 8 bases and V 3 bases, and 14 bases lay outside the gene matches. The germline gives CDR1 MNHNS, CDR2 SASEGT. The length of the CDR3 is 16 residues. This CDR3 is CASSDPTLGQGKGYTF. CDR3 coding DNA: TGTGCCAGCAGTGATCCCACCCTCGGACAGGGAAAGGGCTACACCTTC.

The rearrangement links TRBV2 to TRBJ2-5, with D unclear. Deletions cut 0 bases from V and 1 base from J, with 9 bases between. Looked up from germline, CDR1 is SNHLY and CDR2 is FYNNEI. The CDR3 extends over 15 amino acids. In DNA form, the CDR3 reads TGTGCCAGCAGTGAAGCGGTAGCCCGCCAAGAGACCCAGTACTTC. Translation gives CASSEAVARQETQYF.

The chain is built from TRBV28 and TRBJ2-7, with D possibly being TRBD1 (6 bases). Trimming pared 4 bases from V and 5 bases from J, leaving 21 bases between. CDR1 and CDR2 from the germline V gene are MDHEN and SYDVKM. The CDR3 sequence is 16 residues long. The CDR3 is CASSSYSGVPNHEQYF. CDR3 in DNA: TGTGCCAGCAGTTCCTACTCAGGGGTTCCCAACCACGAGCAGTACTTC.

With respect to this clone: A much larger clone is a single base away; this may be a read error. The sample holds other DNA sequences that translate to the same CDR3. V and J are TRBV11-2 and TRBJ1-1; possibly TRBD1 for D (6 bases). V was shortened by 1 base and J by 1 base, with 7 bases between the two germline ends. CDR3 length: 14 residues. Germline values: CDR1 SGHAT, CDR2 FQNNGV. CDR3: CASSLGGGNTEAFF. The CDR3 nucleotides read TGTGCCAGCAGCTTAGGAGGGGGGAACACTGAAGCTTTCTTT.

The chain uses TRBV2 and TRBJ1-4; 8 positions match TRBD1. Trimming cost V 1 base and J 7 bases; bases outside gene matches: 2. The length of the CDR3 is 14 residues. Germline V gene lookup returns CDR1 SNHLY and CDR2 FYNNEI. CDR3 residues: CASSEEQGGEKLFF. CDR3 DNA: TGTGCCAGCAGTGAAGAACAGGGGGGTGAAAAACTGTTTTTT.

This sequence joins TRBV5-1 and TRBJ2-3; possibly TRBD1 or TRBD2 for D (5 bases each). Trimming pared 2 bases from V and 2 bases from J, leaving 12 bases between. The CDR3 has 15 amino acids. In germline, CDR1 is SGHRS, CDR2 YFSETQ. The CDR3 DNA follows: TGCGCCAGCAGCTTACTCCGAGGGGCCACAGATACGCAGTATTTT. It encodes CASSLLRGATDTQYF.

The CDR3 coding sequence is TGTGCCAGCAGCCGGGACAGGTCCGGGGAGCAGTACTTC. Translation gives CASSRDRSGEQYF. The gene calls are TRBV7-2 and TRBJ2-7; TRBD1 agrees at 8 bases. The germline gives CDR1 SGHTA, CDR2 FQGNSA. The CDR3 sequence is 13 residues long. J gave up 7 bases and V 5 bases, and 7 bases lay outside the gene matches.

This clone has only one observation. The chain combines TRBV7-2 with TRBJ2-3; 10 bases align to TRBD1. The CDR3 is 15 amino acids. Looked up from germline, CDR1 is SGHTA and CDR2 is FQGNSA. With V trimmed by 2 bases and J by 4 bases, 3 bases remained unmatched. The CDR3 DNA reads as TGTGCCAGCAGCTTAAGGGACAGGGGTTCAGATACGCAGTATTTT. Translating it yields CASSLRDRGSDTQYF.

The chain combines TRBV29-1 with TRBJ2-3; tentative D call: TRBD2 (5 bases). Trimming cost V 4 bases and J 3 bases, with 11 bases left between them. The CDR3 has 13 residues. Germline V lookup: CDR1 SQVTM, CDR2 ANQGSEA. The CDR3 bases are TGCAGCGTTGTGAGGGATTGGACAGATACGCAGTATTTT. Its translation: CSVVRDWTDTQYF.

As for this clone: Other DNA sequences of this sample code for an identical CDR3. This rearrangement joins TRBV5-6 to TRBJ1-2; tentatively, D is TRBD1 (5 bases). V gave up 4 bases and J gave up 2 bases, with 9 bases separating them. This CDR3 has 13 amino acids. Germline values: CDR1 SGHDT, CDR2 YYEEEE. The CDR3 here is CASSLDRNYGYTF. Here the CDR3 DNA reads TGTGCCAGCAGCCTCGACAGAAACTATGGCTACACCTTC. The full variable domain, completed using reference TRBV5-6 and TRBJ1-2, is DAGVTQSPTHLIKTRGQQVTLRCSPKSGHDTVSWYQQALGQGPQFIFQYYEEEERQRGNFPDRFSGHQFPNYSSELNVNALLLGDSALYLCASSLDRNYGYTFGSGTRLTVV.

The gene calls are TRBV5-4 and TRBJ1-2; 10 bases fit TRBD1. Trimming cost V 3 bases and J 7 bases; bases outside gene matches: 0. Germline assignment: CDR1 SGHNT and CDR2 YYREEE (reference sequence). The CDR3 has 12 amino acids. CDR3 protein: CASSWTGGGYTF. CDR3 bases: TGTGCCAGCAGCTGGACAGGGGGTGGCTACACCTTC.

This clone was counted only a few times. The chain uses TRBV5-1 and TRBJ2-5; the match to TRBD1 covers 8 bases. Matching the DNA end better, TRBJ2-7 makes the J call doubtful. Per germline, CDR1 SGHRS and CDR2 YFSETQ. This CDR3 has 14 amino acids. CDR3 protein: CASSLGTGPYEQYF. DNA for the CDR3: TGCGCCAGCAGCTTAGGGACAGGACCCTACGAGCAGTACTTC.

The chain uses TRBV5-1 and TRBJ2-7; D gene unclear. From germline, CDR1 is SGHRS and CDR2 YFSETQ. The CDR3 is 13 amino acids. Trimming pared 0 bases from V and 0 bases from J, leaving 4 bases between. The CDR3 reads CASSLGYSYEQYF. CDR3 bases: TGCGCCAGCAGCTTGGGTTACTCCTACGAGCAGTACTTC.

The sample holds one count of this clone. V usage is TRBV30 and J usage is TRBJ1-1; D uncertain. This CDR3 contains 15 residues. Germline V gene lookup returns CDR1 GTSNPN and CDR2 SVGIG (reference sequence). Trimming stripped 0 bases from V and 4 bases from J, with 15 bases between. This CDR3 reads CAWSVVGLGGTEAFF. As DNA, the CDR3 is TGTGCCTGGAGTGTAGTAGGTCTCGGAGGCACTGAAGCTTTCTTT.